One and the same sample provided the 9 T cell receptor beta chains below, sequenced in a study of T cells in Graves' hyperthyroidism and ophthalmopathy. TCR beta CDR3 regions were amplified from RNA. The primer set for the first-round RT-PCR of the TCR CDR3 was HTBI. TCRdb reprocessed the multiplex PCR reads via MiXCR and lists one record per CDR3 protein. This repertoire shows 350,000 or so distinct CDR3 sequences, 18% found once; its top ten account for around 16%. What was sequenced was blood. These receptors all come from a woman in her 40s with Graves' ophthalmopathy.

Ten or more counts support this clonotype. V gene TRBV11-2 combines with J gene TRBJ1-2, with D hard to call. Deletions cut 5 bases from V and 2 bases from J, with 9 bases between. The CDR3 consists of 13 residues. CDR1 is SGHAT, CDR2 FQNNGV, per germline. CDR3 bases: TGTGCCAGCAGCGCGGAGGGAAACTATGGCTACACCTTC. Protein sequence: CASSAEGNYGYTF. Filled out from reference TRBV11-2 and TRBJ1-2, the complete variable domain reads EAGVAQSPRYKIIEKRQSVAFWCNPISGHATLYWYQQILGQGPKLLIQFQNNGVVDDSQLPKDRFSAERLKGVDSTLKIQPAKLEDSAVYLCASSAEGNYGYTFGSGTRLTVV.

There are many counts of this clonotype. This chain links TRBV20-1 with TRBJ2-7, with D possibly being TRBD1 (5 bases). Trimming removed 0 bases at V and 0 bases at J, with 12 bases between. The CDR3 consists of 15 residues. Germline loops: CDR1 DFQATT, CDR2 SNEGSKA (reference sequence). The CDR3: CSARDLQGSSYEQYF. The CDR3 region has the DNA TGCAGTGCTAGAGATCTCCAGGGAAGCTCCTACGAGCAGTACTTC.

The sample holds many counts of this clonotype. The chain carries TRBV5-1 and TRBJ2-2; maybe TRBD1 (6 bases). In germline, CDR1 is SGHRS, CDR2 YFSETQ. V lost 2 bases to trimming and J lost 6 bases, with 11 bases between them. The CDR3 length is 14 residues. This CDR3 reads CASSLQGSAGELFF. In nucleotides, the CDR3 is TGCGCCAGCAGCTTACAGGGTTCGGCCGGGGAGCTGTTTTTT.

This clonotype has a count of ten or more. The rearrangement uses TRBV27 and TRBJ2-4; either TRBD1 or TRBD2 may fit D (5 bases each). The V gene lost 3 bases and the J gene lost 12 bases, with 18 bases spanning the gap. Looked up from germline, CDR1 is MNHEY and CDR2 is SMNVEV (reference sequence). This CDR3 has 14 residues. This CDR3 reads CASSLGGGKDTQYF. CDR3 in DNA: TGTGCCAGCAGTTTGGGTGGGGGAAAGGACACTCAGTACTTC.

Many counts were recorded for this clonotype. This chain links TRBV6-1 with TRBJ2-7; D may be TRBD2 (6 bases). Trimming left V 2 bases short and J 1 base short, with 12 bases between. The CDR3 covers 15 residues. The germline gives CDR1 MNHNS, CDR2 SASEGT. CDR3 nucleotides: TGTGCCAGCAGTGAATGGAGCGGGTCATCCTACGAGCAGTACTTC. Translating it yields CASSEWSGSSYEQYF.

This clonotype has at least ten counts. The V and J genes are TRBV11-2 and TRBJ2-7; perhaps TRBD2 as D (5 bases). V was trimmed by 0 bases and J by 4 bases, leaving 13 bases between them. Per the germline V gene, CDR1 is SGHAT and CDR2 is FQNNGV. This CDR3 has 15 residues. The CDR3 loop reads CASSLDGKGGYEQYF. The CDR3 bases are TGTGCCAGCAGCTTAGACGGGAAAGGAGGATACGAGCAGTACTTC.

This clonotype was seen many times. The rearrangement uses TRBV28 and TRBJ2-7, with TRBD2 identical over 13 bases. With V trimmed by 2 bases and J by 4 bases, 8 bases remained unmatched. The germline gives CDR1 MDHEN, CDR2 SYDVKM. The CDR3 loop spans 17 amino acids. The DNA for the CDR3 is TGTGCCAGCAGTTTAACGGTCTGGGGACTAGCGGGATACGAGCAGTACTTC. It is translated as CASSLTVWGLAGYEQYF.

The rearrangement uses TRBV18 and TRBJ2-7; TRBD1 matches 7 bases. After removal of 1 base from V and 2 bases from J, the junction contained 5 bases not matched to a gene. The CDR3 runs to 15 residues. Germline CDR1 reads KGHSH; CDR2 reads LQKENI. CDR3 sequence (DNA): TGTGCCAGCTCACCACGGCAGGGGGACGCCTACGAGCAGTACTTC. It specifies CASSPRQGDAYEQYF.

This clonotype was picked up many times. The chain joins TRBV3-1 to TRBJ2-5; the D gene is possibly TRBD1 (6 bases). The V gene lost 2 bases and the J gene lost 6 bases, with 16 bases spanning the gap. The CDR3 totals 15 residues. Germline V gene lookup returns CDR1 LGHDT and CDR2 YNNKEL (reference sequence). CDR3 DNA: TGTGCCAGCAGCCAATCAGCAGGGGTCCTCCAGACCCAGTACTTC. It specifies CASSQSAGVLQTQYF.